What follows are 20 T cell receptor beta chains derived from one specimen sequenced in a study of regulatory T cells in long-lasting Graves disease. Sequencing libraries for TCR beta were prepared with iRepertoire HTBI primers and Arm-PCR of CDR3 regions. TCRdb ran MiXCR on the multiplex PCR reads and lists one entry per CDR3 protein. The table has hundreds of thousands of distinct CDR3 sequences, approximately 12% seen once. Regarding time point: newly diagnosed GD, antithyroid drugs for less than 3 months. After RNA was extracted from PBMCs, the TCR library was made from it. These data also formed part of another study, on T cells in Graves' hyperthyroidism and ophthalmopathy.

The sequencing here drew on peripheral blood mononuclear cells (PBMCs), taken at new diagnosis, from a patient treated with antithyroid drugs. These receptors were taken from a man aged 25 to 40 with Graves disease.

CDR3 coding DNA: TGTGCCAGCAGTTTTACAGGGATATCACCCCTCCACTTT. Protein sequence: CASSFTGISPLHF. V and J are TRBV27 and TRBJ1-6; perhaps TRBD1 as D (6 bases). The CDR3 contains 13 residues. The V gene lost 3 bases and the J gene lost 10 bases, with 10 bases spanning the gap. Germline V lookup: CDR1 MNHEY, CDR2 SMNVEV (reference sequence).

This clonotype was counted at least ten times. The rearrangement joins TRBV5-5 to TRBJ2-7; D is unclear. This CDR3 contains 13 residues. Germline V gene data show CDR1 as SGHKS and CDR2 as YYEKEE (reference sequence). Trimming took off 6 bases at V and 6 bases at J, with 16 bases between the two ends. CDR3 DNA sequence: TGTGCCAGCACCTATGGTGGGGTCGGCGAGCAGTACTTC. Amino acids: CASTYGGVGEQYF.

Worth noting for this clonotype: One base away lies a much larger clone, so this may be a sequencing read error. This chain uses TRBV11-2 with TRBJ2-7, with TRBD1 matching over 8 bases. Germline-derived CDR1 and CDR2 are SGHAT and FQNNGV. The CDR3 consists of 15 residues. CDR3 in amino acids: CASSPGTGLFYGQYF. CDR3 nucleotides: TGTGCCAGCAGCCCCGGGACAGGACTGTTCTACGGGCAGTACTTC.

Note on this clonotype: A far bigger clonotype differs at one base, so this is likely a read error. This rearrangement joins TRBV11-2 to TRBJ2-1, with D uncertain. Germline CDR1 is SGHAT and CDR2 is FQNNGV. V was clipped by 1 base and J by 10 bases, with 8 bases between them. CDR3 length: 12 residues. CDR3: CASSLASYEQFF. CDR3 coding DNA: TGTGCCAGCAGCTTAGCGAGTTACGAGCAGTTCTTC.

This clonotype was counted at least ten times. The rearrangement joins TRBV7-9 to TRBJ2-2, with 11 bases that match TRBD2. The CDR3 runs 16 residues. Trimming at V came to 4 bases and at J to 0 bases, leaving 1 base not matched to a gene. The germline V gene encodes CDR1 SEHNR and CDR2 FQNEAQ (reference sequence). Here the CDR3 DNA reads TGTGCCAGCAGCTGGGGACTAGCGGCGAACACCGGGGAGCTGTTTTTT. Residues: CASSWGLAANTGELFF.

The CDR3 loop is CASQGLGAYEQYF. CDR3 in DNA: TGTGCCAGCCAGGGACTGGGAGCCTACGAGCAGTACTTC. The chain combines TRBV27 with TRBJ2-7, with D perhaps TRBD2 (6 bases). Germline V CDR1 and CDR2: MNHEY, SMNVEV (reference sequence). The CDR3 runs 13 residues. V was pared by 8 bases and J by 2 bases, with 13 bases between.

The table lists this clonotype with a few counts. This chain joins TRBV5-4 and TRBJ2-7; 14 bases agree with TRBD2. Germline V gives CDR1 SGHNT, CDR2 YYREEE (reference sequence). CDR3 length equals 15 residues. The junction had 8 bases not matched to a gene; V was cut back by 7 bases and J by 5 bases. The CDR3 region is CASGPGLAGGNEQYF. DNA for the CDR3: TGTGCCAGCGGCCCCGGACTAGCGGGAGGTAACGAGCAGTACTTC.

The V gene is TRBV5-1, the J gene TRBJ2-5; TRBD2 agrees at 10 bases. The CDR3 has 15 amino acids. J was trimmed by 5 bases and V by 1 base; bases with no gene match: 5. The germline CDR1 and CDR2 sequences are SGHRS and YFSETQ. Here the CDR3 reads CASSLPAGGIETQYF. CDR3 nucleotide sequence: TGCGCCAGCAGCTTGCCAGCGGGAGGGATTGAGACCCAGTACTTC.

The rearrangement links TRBV5-6 to TRBJ1-4; no firm D call. V gave up 2 bases and J gave up 1 base, with 6 bases separating them. Germline lookup yields CDR1 SGHDT and CDR2 YYEEEE. CDR3 length: 14 residues. Here the CDR3 reads CASSFGETNEKLFF. The DNA for the CDR3 is TGTGCCAGCAGCTTCGGAGAAACTAATGAAAAACTGTTTTTT. The entire variable domain, with the rest obtained from reference TRBV5-6 and TRBJ1-4, is as follows: DAGVTQSPTHLIKTRGQQVTLRCSPKSGHDTVSWYQQALGQGPQFIFQYYEEEERQRGNFPDRFSGHQFPNYSSELNVNALLLGDSALYLCASSFGETNEKLFFGSGTQLSVL.

This clonotype was observed a handful of times. The genes are TRBV10-2 and TRBJ2-1, with D possibly being TRBD2 (5 bases). CDR3 length: 12 amino acids. The V end was cut by 3 bases, the J end by 8 bases, with 8 bases between. CDR1 is WSHSY, CDR2 SAAADI, per germline. The CDR3 spells CASSDWRDEQFF. CDR3 DNA sequence: TGCGCCAGCAGTGATTGGCGGGATGAGCAGTTCTTC.

This clonotype was detected only a few times. The rearrangement uses TRBV9 and TRBJ2-6; D is ambiguous. The CDR3 extends over 18 amino acids. Germline V gene lookup returns CDR1 SGDLS and CDR2 YYNGEE. Trimming removed 0 bases from V and 2 bases from J, with 15 bases in between. The CDR3 sequence: CASSVAARPSTGANVLTF. The CDR3 bases are TGTGCCAGCAGCGTAGCTGCCAGGCCGTCTACTGGGGCCAACGTCCTGACTTTC.

The gene calls are TRBV11-2 and TRBJ2-1; D remains unclear. Germline V gene sequence: CDR1 SGHAT, CDR2 FQNNGV. V was cut by 2 bases and J by 7 bases, with 6 bases left in between. This CDR3 has 12 amino acids. CDR3 coding DNA: TGTGCCAGCAGCTTAACACAGAATGAGCAGTTCTTC. This sequence encodes CASSLTQNEQFF.

The rearrangement joins TRBV7-9 to TRBJ2-1; D is ambiguous. There are 14 residues in the CDR3. V was clipped by 4 bases and J by 9 bases, with 16 bases between them. Germline V gives CDR1 SEHNR, CDR2 FQNEAQ (reference sequence). CDR3 sequence reads: CASSSIMGTGEQFF. CDR3 coding DNA: TGTGCCAGCAGCTCGATTATGGGAACGGGTGAGCAGTTCTTC.

This clonotype appeared a few times. V is TRBV20-1 and J is TRBJ2-1, with 11 bases lining up with TRBD2. Germline V lookup: CDR1 DFQATT, CDR2 SNEGSKA (reference sequence). This CDR3 has 14 residues. Trimming at V came to 1 base and at J to 8 bases, leaving 4 bases not matched to a gene. For the CDR3, the DNA is TGCAGTGCTAGAGGTAGCGGGAGGGAGGATGAGCAGTTCTTC. It codes for CSARGSGREDEQFF.

The sample holds a few counts of this clonotype. The V call is TRBV20-1, the J call TRBJ2-7; D gene unclear. V was pared by 1 base and J by 2 bases, with 12 bases between. The CDR3 runs 14 residues. Germline CDR1 and CDR2: DFQATT and SNEGSKA (reference sequence). Here the CDR3 reads CSARVARAPYEQYF. The CDR3 DNA sequence: TGCAGTGCTAGAGTCGCTCGGGCGCCCTACGAGCAGTACTTC.

As regards this clonotype: This may be a read error, as it is one base from a much larger clone. The chain couples TRBV3-1 to TRBJ2-3; D is perhaps TRBD1 (5 bases). Germline CDR1 and CDR2: LGHDT and YNNKEL (reference sequence). Trimming removed 4 bases from V and 2 bases from J, with 7 bases in between. There are 13 residues in the CDR3. The CDR3, as DNA: TGTGCCAGCAGCCCGGACATCACAGATACGCAGTATTTT. Protein: CASSPDITDTQYF.

This chain joins TRBV5-1 and TRBJ2-1, with a tentative D call TRBD1 (8 bases). This CDR3 has 14 amino acids. Germline values: CDR1 SGHRS, CDR2 YFSETQ. The germline V and J ends were trimmed by 10 bases and 5 bases, with 19 bases remaining between them. The CDR3 region has the DNA TGCGCCTTGGGAGAACAGGGGGGGCACAATGAGCAGTTCTTC. Translated: CALGEQGGHNEQFF.

This clonotype has at least ten counts. The genes are TRBV12-3 or TRBV12-4 and TRBJ1-4; no firm D call. Trimming took 4 bases from V and 13 from J, leaving 13 bases between them. The CDR3 length is 12 residues. DNA for the CDR3: TGTGCCAGCAGTTCAGACCCGCGTGGACTGTTTTTT. Its protein product is CASSSDPRGLFF.

This clonotype was recorded many times. The rearrangement uses TRBV30 and TRBJ2-5; 11 bases line up with TRBD2. After removal of 2 bases from V and 5 bases from J, the junction contained 4 bases not matched to a gene. Germline CDR1 reads GTSNPN; CDR2 reads SVGIG (reference sequence). The CDR3 runs 14 residues. The CDR3 protein is CAWSLLAGGETQYF. For the CDR3, the DNA is TGTGCCTGGAGTCTCCTAGCGGGAGGCGAGACCCAGTACTTC.

This clonotype came up many times. This rearrangement joins TRBV27 to TRBJ1-1, with TRBD1 identical over 9 bases. Looked up from germline, CDR1 is MNHEY and CDR2 is SMNVEV (reference sequence). With V trimmed by 6 bases and J by 4 bases, 3 bases remained unmatched. The CDR3 covers 13 residues. CDR3 amino acids: CASRGGQGTEAFF. As DNA, the CDR3 is TGTGCCAGCAGGGGGGGACAGGGCACTGAAGCTTTCTTT.